This TCR beta chain is drawn from a study of blood T cells in healthy people across ages. Then a second PCR, running roughly 7 to 11 cycles, was carried out with a sample-barcoded 5' primer and a J-beta primer mix. Each CDR3 protein is one row after TCRdb ran MiXCR on the 5' RACE reads. The data contain about 970,000 distinct CDR3 sequences, roughly half of them seen just once; the ten biggest clones take up about a fifth. This receptor was obtained from a woman aged 55-69 years in good health. Material: blood.

CDR3 sequence (DNA): TGTGCCAGCAGAGGAACGGAAGGATACATCTCTGGGGCCAACGTCCTGACTTTC. Translated, it gives CASRGTEGYISGANVLTF. This chain uses TRBV28 with TRBJ2-6; D remains unclear. This CDR3 has 18 residues. In germline, CDR1 is MDHEN, CDR2 SYDVKM. The ends were cut back, 6 bases at V and 0 bases at J, with 18 bases in the middle.